These 20 T cell receptor beta chains were all obtained from the same sample, sequenced in a study of circulating and synovial CD4+ cells in juvenile arthritis. Sequenced by immunoSEQ multiplex PCR; TCRdb stores in-frame clones only, minus some. The data show about 32,000 clones, about 95% seen once. The sequenced material came from CD4+ T cells from blood. The source of these receptors is a human donor with juvenile idiopathic arthritis.

The chain uses TRBV19 and TRBJ1-1, with TRBD1 identical over 11 bases. The CDR3 length is 18 residues. Germline values: CDR1 LNHDA, CDR2 SQIVND (reference sequence). After removal of 3 bases from V and 0 bases from J, the junction contained 9 bases not matched to a gene. CDR3 in amino acids: CASSIPGQGATMNTEAFF. In DNA, the CDR3 is TGTGCCAGTAGTATCCCCGGACAGGGGGCTACAATGAACACTGAAGCTTTCTTT.

The chain links TRBV6-1 to TRBJ2-7, with D unclear. V shed 5 bases and J shed 2 bases, with 10 bases lying between them. Germline loops: CDR1 MNHNS, CDR2 SASEGT. This CDR3 is 13 amino acids long. CDR3 DNA: TGTGCCAGCAGTTTAGAAAATACCTACGAGCAGTACTTC. Amino acid sequence: CASSLENTYEQYF.

The rearrangement joins TRBV28 to TRBJ1-2, with a weak D call TRBD1 (6 bases). Germline V lookup: CDR1 MDHEN, CDR2 SYDVKM. CDR3 size: 15 residues. Trimming removed 6 bases at V and 3 bases at J, with 17 bases between. DNA of the CDR3: TGTGCCAGCAGGAGGGGGGGCGCGGTTGACTATGGCTACACCTTC. It is translated as CASRRGGAVDYGYTF.

In its sample, this clone was seen once. This sequence joins TRBV2 and TRBJ2-2; a possible D gene is TRBD2 (5 bases). Deletions cut 7 bases from V and 2 bases from J, with 11 bases between. CDR1 and CDR2 from the germline V gene are SNHLY and FYNNEI. The CDR3 sequence is 14 residues long. CDR3 loop: CASISEANTGELFF. For the CDR3, the DNA is TGTGCCAGCATTTCGGAGGCAAACACCGGGGAGCTGTTTTTT.

V usage is TRBV7-2 and J usage is TRBJ2-7, with 7 bases matching TRBD2. V trimming: 5 bases; J trimming: 0 bases; junction bases outside the gene matches: 7. The CDR3 has 15 amino acids. Germline values: CDR1 SGHTA, CDR2 FQGNSA. The CDR3 loop is CASSPWSGTSYEQYF. In DNA form, the CDR3 reads TGTGCCAGCAGCCCCTGGAGCGGGACCTCCTACGAGCAGTACTTC.

V and J are TRBV6-1 and TRBJ1-5, with D possibly matching TRBD1 (6 bases). Trimming removed 2 bases from V and 6 bases from J, with 14 bases in between. The germline V gene encodes CDR1 MNHNS and CDR2 SASEGT. The CDR3 length is 15 residues. This CDR3 reads CASSELGGRGQPQHF. CDR3 DNA: TGTGCCAGCAGTGAATTAGGGGGGAGGGGTCAGCCCCAGCATTTT.

The V call is TRBV5-1, the J call TRBJ1-4, with a weak D call TRBD1 (6 bases). V lost 0 bases, J lost 6 bases, and 12 bases lay in between. Looked up from germline, CDR1 is SGHRS and CDR2 is YFSETQ. This CDR3 has 15 amino acids. CDR3 bases: TGCGCCAGCAGCTTGGGGGGGGGCGAGGATGAAAAACTGTTTTTT. It yields the protein CASSLGGGEDEKLFF.

The chain is built from TRBV4-3 and TRBJ2-3; 11 nucleotides align to TRBD2. CDR1 is LGHNA and CDR2 is YSLEER in the germline V gene. This CDR3 has 15 residues. V trimming: 0 bases; J trimming: 5 bases; junction bases outside the gene matches: 1. The CDR3 reads CASSQELAGGDTQYF. The CDR3 bases are TGCGCCAGCAGCCAAGAGCTAGCGGGGGGAGATACGCAGTATTTT.

The chain links TRBV5-1 to TRBJ1-1; no reliable D call. Per the germline V gene, CDR1 is SGHRS and CDR2 is YFSETQ. This CDR3 spans 13 amino acids. Trimming took off 0 bases at V and 5 bases at J, with 8 bases between the two ends. CDR3 coding DNA: TGCGCCAGCAGCTTGGGAGGAGGTACTGAAGCTTTCTTT. Its protein product is CASSLGGGTEAFF. Full variable domain (missing parts from reference TRBV5-1 and TRBJ1-1): KAGVTQTPRYLIKTRGQQVTLSCSPISGHRSVSWYQQTPGQGLQFLFEYFSETQRNKGNFPGRFSGRQFSNSRSEMNVSTLELGDSALYLCASSLGGGTEAFFGQGTRLTVV.

The chain links TRBV9 to TRBJ1-2, with 9 bases lining up with TRBD1. CDR3 length: 17 residues. V gave up 4 bases and J gave up 6 bases; unmatched junction bases: 16. Germline values: CDR1 SGDLS, CDR2 YYNGEE. The CDR3 here is CASSRRTGALGMNGYTF. The DNA for the CDR3 is TGTGCCAGCAGCCGTAGGACAGGGGCCTTAGGTATGAATGGCTACACCTTC.

CDR3: CASSHGSGANVLTF. The CDR3 DNA follows: TGTGCCAGCAGCCACGGGTCTGGGGCCAACGTCCTGACTTTC. The chain combines TRBV7-9 with TRBJ2-6, with D unresolved. This CDR3 spans 14 amino acids. V was pared by 5 bases and J by 1 base, with 6 bases between. CDR1 and CDR2 (germline): SEHNR, FQNEAQ (reference sequence).

This clone has only one observation. The chain has TRBV7-3 and TRBJ2-3, with 7 nucleotides matching TRBD1. The CDR3 sequence is 14 residues long. CDR1 SGHTA and CDR2 FQGTGA come from the germline V gene. Losses at the gene ends were 5 bases for V and 6 bases for J; bases not matched to a gene: 8. CDR3 nucleotides: TGTGCCAGCAGCCCCGGGACAGTTAGGGATACGCAGTATTTT. Its protein is CASSPGTVRDTQYF.

The rearrangement uses TRBV9 and TRBJ2-3; tentatively, D is TRBD2 (6 bases). The CDR3 has 17 amino acids. Trimming removed 0 bases from V and 1 base from J, with 15 bases in between. Germline V gene lookup returns CDR1 SGDLS and CDR2 YYNGEE. As DNA, the CDR3 is TGTGCCAGCAGCGTAGAACGGAGGAGGAGGGGCACAGATACGCAGTATTTT. It translates to CASSVERRRRGTDTQYF.

This chain joins TRBV7-9 and TRBJ1-2; 11 nucleotides match TRBD1. The CDR3 spans 14 residues. The V segment lost 5 bases and the J segment 7 bases; nucleotides outside the gene matches: 6. Germline V gene sequence: CDR1 SEHNR, CDR2 FQNEAQ (reference sequence). CDR3 sequence (DNA): TGTGCCAGCAGCATGGGACAGGGGGGAGCTGGCTACACCTTC. It codes for CASSMGQGGAGYTF.

The CDR3 protein is CASSDQASYEQYF. The DNA for the CDR3 is TGTGCCAGCAGTGACCAGGCCTCCTACGAGCAGTACTTC. The chain employs TRBV6-1 and TRBJ2-7, with D unclear. This CDR3 region has 13 residues. Germline loops: CDR1 MNHNS, CDR2 SASEGT. Trimming removed 3 bases from V and 0 bases from J, with 6 bases in between.

The V call is TRBV19, the J call TRBJ1-4; perhaps TRBD1 as D (5 bases). The CDR3 totals 16 residues. Trimming cost V 5 bases and J 2 bases, with 15 bases left between them. CDR1 and CDR2 (germline): LNHDA, SQIVND (reference sequence). CDR3 region: CASSALGKGTNEKLFF. The DNA for the CDR3 is TGTGCCAGTAGTGCCCTTGGTAAGGGGACTAATGAAAAACTGTTTTTT.

A note on this clone: At the DNA level, this CDR3 is encoded by other sequences in the same sample as well. The V call is TRBV6-5, the J call TRBJ1-6; 7 bases map to TRBD1. CDR1 MNHEY and CDR2 SVGAGI come from the germline V gene. The CDR3 has 14 residues. V trimming: 7 bases; J trimming: 3 bases; junction bases outside the gene matches: 3. CDR3 amino acids: CASNRQGYNSPLHF. For the CDR3, the DNA is TGTGCCAGCAACAGACAGGGCTATAATTCACCCCTCCACTTT.

The chain recombines TRBV10-3 with TRBJ1-1, with unresolved D. The germline V gene has CDR1 ENHRY and CDR2 SYGVKD. Trimming removed 7 bases at V and 1 base at J, with 13 bases between. This CDR3 has 14 amino acids. As DNA, the CDR3 is TGTGCCATCACTCTGACACCCTCGAACACTGAAGCTTTCTTT. Translating gives CAITLTPSNTEAFF.

The chain uses TRBV6-5 and TRBJ2-7, with 14 bases identical to TRBD2. The CDR3 is made up of 16 amino acids. Germline V gene data show CDR1 as MNHEY and CDR2 as SVGAGI. The trim removed 3 bases at V and 2 bases at J, leaving 3 bases unmatched. DNA of the CDR3: TGTGCCAGCAGTTATTCGGGACTAGCGGGAGCCTACGAGCAGTACTTC. It codes for CASSYSGLAGAYEQYF.

The chain is built from TRBV19 and TRBJ1-1, with 8 bases aligning to TRBD1. The CDR3 length is 20 residues. V shed 6 bases and J 0 bases; nucleotides not matched to a gene: 21. The germline CDR1 and CDR2 sequences are LNHDA and SQIVND (reference sequence). CDR3 nucleotide sequence: TGTGCCAGTAGACCAGGTCTGAGACAGGGGCCCTATCCCTTGAACACTGAAGCTTTCTTT. This codes for CASRPGLRQGPYPLNTEAFF. Full variable domain (missing parts from reference TRBV19 and TRBJ1-1): DGGITQSPKYLFRKEGQNVTLSCEQNLNHDAMYWYRQDPGQGLRLIYYSQIVNDFQKGDIAEGYSVSREKKESFPLTVTSAQKNPTAFYLCASRPGLRQGPYPLNTEAFFGQGTRLTVV.